This TCR beta chain was identified in a study of cytomegalovirus exposure and HLA in healthy donors. Study-level points and caveats: In vitro assays verified that three CMV-associated chains recognized CMV antigens specifically.

Concerning this clone: Its antigen is unidentified.

The PCR employed 60 Vbeta primers together with 13 Jbeta primers. In the authors' workflow: A later analysis tallied about 80 million unique TCR beta chains, roughly 11 million of them shared. The protocol was immunoSEQ multiplex PCR, while the TCRdb copy is restricted to in-frame clones and leaves out a portion. The V and J calls and the clone size are those of that table, but D and trimming were determined from the DNA. The sample records some 170,000 clones, 81% being singletons. Looked up from germline, CDR1 is LNHDA and CDR2 is SQIVND (reference sequence). CDR3 length equals 14 residues. V shed 7 bases, J shed 4 bases, and the junction held 7 bases outside the gene matches.

The chain joins TRBV19 to TRBJ1-2; 9 bases are a match to TRBD1. Sequencing was done on a sample of PBMCs. This clonotype was sampled from a woman younger than 30 in good health and CMV-seropositive. The chain's CDR3 is CASNPQGASYGYTF. CDR3 nucleotides: TGTGCCAGTAACCCACAGGGGGCCAGCTATGGCTACACCTTC. Combining the CDR3 with reference TRBV19 and TRBJ1-2 gives the whole variable domain DGGITQSPKYLFRKEGQNVTLSCEQNLNHDAMYWYRQDPGQGLRLIYYSQIVNDFQKGDIAEGYSVSREKKESFPLTVTSAQKNPTAFYLCASNPQGASYGYTFGSGTRLTVV.